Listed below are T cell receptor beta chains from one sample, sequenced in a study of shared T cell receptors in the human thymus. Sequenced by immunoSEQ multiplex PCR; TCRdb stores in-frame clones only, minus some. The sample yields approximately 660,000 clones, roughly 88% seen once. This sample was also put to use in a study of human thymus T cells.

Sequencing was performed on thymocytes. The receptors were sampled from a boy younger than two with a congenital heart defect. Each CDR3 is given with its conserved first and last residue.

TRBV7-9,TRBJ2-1,CASSQAVAGGPLDEQFF
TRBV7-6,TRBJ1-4,CASSPTGHHEKLFF
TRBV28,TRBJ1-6,CASSTYMGQSSSYNSPLHF
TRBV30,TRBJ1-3,CAWSAPVWGTTPSGNTIYF
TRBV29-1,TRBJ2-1,CSVSDRGKFF
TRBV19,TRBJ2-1,CASSIEGDSRYNEQFF
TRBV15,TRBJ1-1,CATSRDIRGQGPPSNTEAFF
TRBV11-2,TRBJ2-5,CASSLGHRAGTSETQYF
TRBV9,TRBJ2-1,CASSVKREGSYNEQFF
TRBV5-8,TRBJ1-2,CASSYGDSYYGYTF
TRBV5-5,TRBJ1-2,CASSLGQGVYGYTF
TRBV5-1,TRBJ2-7,CASSRQASDREQYF
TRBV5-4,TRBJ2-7,CASSLGTLSYEQYF
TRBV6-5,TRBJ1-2,CASSLRQGGIYTF
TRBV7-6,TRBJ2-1,CASSSRAADGNEQFF
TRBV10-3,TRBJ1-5,CAISVGGGFWPQHF
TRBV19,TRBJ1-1,CASSIRQGWTEAFF
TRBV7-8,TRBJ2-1,CASSPGLAGGGIYNEQFF
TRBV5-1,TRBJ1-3,CASSGGHFSGNTIYF
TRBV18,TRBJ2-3,CASSLGTSGTTDTQYF
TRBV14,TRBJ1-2,CASSQGTSGGLPNYGYTF